These 4 T cell receptor beta chains were sequenced from one sample in a study of cytotoxic CD8 clonotypes in ibrutinib-treated CLL. Some clones are missing from TCRdb's copy, which holds only in-frame ones; the method was immunoSEQ multiplex PCR. Here the sample spans some 200,000 clones, 60% to 80% being singletons. The input for sequencing was PBMCs, taken after 12 months of ibrutinib treatment. All receptors come from a human donor with chronic lymphocytic leukemia.

This clone is a singleton in its sample. The gene calls are TRBV6-6 and TRBJ2-7; the match to TRBD1 covers 9 bases. V was pared by 6 bases and J by 1 base, with 4 bases of the junction left unmatched. The CDR3 totals 14 residues. Germline V lookup: CDR1 MNHNY, CDR2 SVGAGI (reference sequence). The CDR3 here is CASRGQGRSYEQYF. The CDR3 DNA reads as TGTGCCAGCAGGGGACAGGGAAGGTCCTACGAGCAGTACTTC.

The gene calls are TRBV6-5 and TRBJ1-3; D is perhaps TRBD1 (5 bases). CDR1 and CDR2 (germline): MNHEY, SVGAGI. V was shortened by 4 bases and J by 4 bases, with 11 bases between the two germline ends. CDR3 length equals 14 residues. The CDR3 sequence is CASSSGSAGNTIYF. The DNA of the CDR3 is TGTGCCAGCAGTTCAGGGAGTGCAGGAAACACCATATATTTT.

In its sample, this clone was seen a few times. CDR3 residues: CASSVAYRGTEAFF. The CDR3 DNA reads TGTGCCAGCAGCGTAGCGTACAGGGGGACTGAAGCTTTCTTT. The chain is built from TRBV9 and TRBJ1-1; 8 bases line up with TRBD1. Germline trimming cut 0 bases from V and 5 bases from J; bases unmatched to any gene: 3. This CDR3 spans 14 amino acids. Germline V gene lookup returns CDR1 SGDLS and CDR2 YYNGEE.

The CDR3 sequence: CSVGPKGDTDHYGYTF. CDR3 DNA sequence: TGCAGCGTTGGACCTAAGGGGGACACCGATCACTATGGCTACACCTTC. V and J are TRBV29-1 and TRBJ1-2; D is possibly TRBD1 (6 bases). CDR3 length: 16 amino acids. Trimming shortened V by 4 bases and J by 3 bases, and 21 bases separated the two germline ends. Germline V gene sequence: CDR1 SQVTM, CDR2 ANQGSEA.